The 21 T cell receptor beta chains given below trace back to one sample, sequenced in a study of cytomegalovirus exposure and HLA in healthy donors. Profiling relied on immunoSEQ multiplex PCR, and the TCRdb table lists in-frame clones only, not all of them. The sample contains about 150,000 clones, about 86% of which appear only once. Sequenced sample: PBMCs. The source is a man aged 18-30 years in good health and CMV-seropositive.

V gene TRBV6-5 combines with J gene TRBJ2-5; D might be TRBD2 (7 bases). Trimming stripped 2 bases from V and 5 bases from J, with 12 bases between. CDR1 and CDR2 (germline): MNHEY, SVGAGI. CDR3 length equals 14 residues. Here the CDR3 DNA reads TGTGCCAGCAGTTACGGGGGGGCTCTGGAGACCCAGTACTTC. This sequence encodes CASSYGGALETQYF.

V is TRBV18 and J is TRBJ1-2; D is undetermined. Looked up from germline, CDR1 is KGHSH and CDR2 is LQKENI. The CDR3 is 9 amino acids. The V gene lost 11 bases and the J gene lost 7 bases, with 8 bases spanning the gap. The CDR3 sequence is CAAKPGYTF. CDR3 coding DNA: TGTGCCGCCAAGCCTGGCTACACCTTC.

The rearrangement joins TRBV30 to TRBJ2-7, with a tentative D call TRBD2 (5 bases). This CDR3 spans 14 amino acids. Germline V CDR1 and CDR2: GTSNPN, SVGIG (reference sequence). Trimming took off 0 bases at V and 2 bases at J, with 11 bases between the two ends. The CDR3 DNA is TGTGCCTGGAGTGTCATGGACGGGGCCTACGAGCAGTACTTC. It yields the protein CAWSVMDGAYEQYF.

The J gene is TRBJ2-2, the V gene TRBV7-9; 10 bases line up with TRBD1. V lost 6 bases and J lost 1; bases outside the gene matches: 5. The germline V gene encodes CDR1 SEHNR and CDR2 FQNEAQ (reference sequence). CDR3 length: 16 amino acids. CDR3: CASSTGTGENTGELFF. The CDR3 nucleotides read TGTGCCAGCAGTACCGGGACAGGGGAGAACACCGGGGAGCTGTTTTTT.

This rearrangement joins TRBV4-1 to TRBJ2-7; 9 nucleotides agree with TRBD2. V lost 0 bases to trimming and J lost 3 bases; unmatched junction nucleotides: 12. CDR1 and CDR2 from the germline V gene are MGHRA and YSYEKL. CDR3 length: 18 amino acids. CDR3 region: CASSQEGAGSGGGYEQYF. CDR3 nucleotide sequence: TGCGCCAGCAGCCAAGAAGGCGCGGGTAGCGGGGGAGGCTACGAGCAGTACTTC.

This chain connects TRBV30 to TRBJ2-5; 7 positions agree with TRBD2. CDR1 is GTSNPN, CDR2 SVGIG, per germline (reference sequence). V trimming: 4 bases; J trimming: 2 bases; junction bases outside the gene matches: 7. The CDR3 has 14 amino acids. This CDR3 is CAWKLFGGQETQYF. DNA of the CDR3: TGTGCCTGGAAGCTCTTCGGGGGGCAAGAGACCCAGTACTTC.

The rearrangement uses TRBV7-3 and TRBJ1-1; possible D gene TRBD1, 5 bases. The ends were cut back, 2 bases at V and 2 bases at J, with 9 bases in the middle. Germline V gene sequence: CDR1 SGHTA, CDR2 FQGTGA. This CDR3 comprises 14 residues. This chain's CDR3 is CASSLGAGNTEAFF. In DNA form, the CDR3 reads TGTGCCAGCAGCTTAGGGGCAGGAAACACTGAAGCTTTCTTT.

The rearrangement uses TRBV19 and TRBJ1-2, with D unresolved. Deletions cut 1 base from V and 8 bases from J, with 17 bases between. Germline CDR1 LNHDA, CDR2 SQIVND (reference sequence). CDR3 size: 15 residues. The chain's CDR3 is CASSIAIDRLGGYTF. The CDR3 DNA sequence: TGTGCCAGTAGTATAGCAATCGACCGTTTGGGCGGCTACACCTTC.

The rearrangement links TRBV30 to TRBJ1-5; the D gene is possibly TRBD1 (6 bases). The CDR3 is made up of 13 amino acids. CDR1 GTSNPN and CDR2 SVGIG come from the germline V gene (reference sequence). V gave up 5 bases and J gave up 5 bases, with 13 bases separating them. In DNA, the CDR3 is TGTGCCTGGGCCAGACAGGAGCATCAGCCCCAGCATTTT. It yields the protein CAWARQEHQPQHF.

This clone was seen once. The chain employs TRBV7-2 and TRBJ1-4, with D possibly matching TRBD1 (6 bases). The CDR3 runs to 17 residues. V lost 2 bases, J lost 0 bases, and 13 bases lay in between. Germline assignment: CDR1 SGHTA and CDR2 FQGNSA. The DNA for the CDR3 is TGTGCCAGCAGCTTATTTGCAGGGGTAACAACTAATGAAAAACTGTTTTTT. It codes for CASSLFAGVTTNEKLFF.

The CDR3 DNA follows: TGTGCCACCAGCGTCCTAAGGGGGACTAGCGGTTCGGATACGCAGTATTTT. It encodes CATSVLRGTSGSDTQYF. This chain uses TRBV15 with TRBJ2-3, with TRBD2 matching 11 bases. CDR3 length: 17 residues. V shed 5 bases and J 6 bases; nucleotides not matched to a gene: 13. The germline V gene encodes CDR1 LNHNV and CDR2 YYDKDF (reference sequence).

This chain uses TRBV11-2 with TRBJ1-2, with D possibly matching TRBD1 (6 bases). The length of the CDR3 is 14 residues. Germline assignment: CDR1 SGHAT and CDR2 FQNNGV. With 3 bases removed from V and 8 bases from J, the gap between germline ends came to 16 bases. The CDR3 DNA sequence: TGTGCCAGCAGCTTGGCTACAGGGTTTGGCGGCTACACCTTC. Translated, it gives CASSLATGFGGYTF.

This rearrangement joins TRBV7-9 to TRBJ2-1, with 10 bases lining up with TRBD1. The length of the CDR3 is 15 residues. The ends lost 5 bases at V and 4 bases at J; junction bases unmatched: 5. The germline gives CDR1 SEHNR, CDR2 FQNEAQ (reference sequence). CDR3 sequence reads: CASSPGTGEYNEQFF. CDR3 sequence (DNA): TGTGCCAGCAGCCCCGGGACAGGGGAGTACAATGAGCAGTTCTTC. Using reference TRBV7-9 and TRBJ2-1 for the parts outside the CDR3, the full variable domain is DTGVSQNPRHKITKRGQNVTFRCDPISEHNRLYWYRQTLGQGPEFLTYFQNEAQLEKSRLLSDRFSAERPKGSFSTLEIQRTEQGDSAMYLCASSPGTGEYNEQFFGPGTRLTVL.

This clone is a singleton in its sample. The chain carries TRBV6-4 and TRBJ2-3; the match to TRBD2 covers 8 bases. The CDR3 runs to 19 residues. The V and J ends lost 6 bases and 6 bases, in that order; junction bases with no gene match: 23. The germline gives CDR1 MRHNA, CDR2 SNTAGT. The CDR3 sequence: CASSEFSGTTTPTRDTQYF. CDR3 DNA sequence: TGTGCCAGCAGCGAATTTAGCGGGACAACGACGCCCACAAGGGATACGCAGTATTTT.

V gene TRBV19 combines with J gene TRBJ2-7; the D gene is possibly TRBD2 (8 bases). V was clipped by 5 bases and J by 3 bases, with 20 bases between them. The CDR3 loop spans 16 amino acids. Germline-derived CDR1 and CDR2 are LNHDA and SQIVND (reference sequence). As DNA, the CDR3 is TGTGCCAGTAGTCCCTCCGGGAGGGGGCGCGTCTACGAGCAGTACTTC. This encodes CASSPSGRGRVYEQYF.

The chain couples TRBV6-1 to TRBJ1-1; D perhaps matches TRBD1 (6 bases). V lost 4 bases and J 2 bases, leaving 11 bases between the germline ends. Germline V lookup: CDR1 MNHNS, CDR2 SASEGT. The CDR3 has 14 amino acids. This chain's CDR3 is CASSADRLNTEAFF. CDR3 DNA: TGTGCCAGCAGTGCTGACAGGTTAAACACTGAAGCTTTCTTT.

The chain carries TRBV7-6 and TRBJ1-5, with TRBD1 as a possible D gene (5 bases). The V end lost 2 bases, the J end lost 2 bases, and 10 bases lay between the germline ends. The germline gives CDR1 SGHVS, CDR2 FNYEAQ. The CDR3 loop spans 15 amino acids. The CDR3 protein is CASSLQGGGNQPQHF. CDR3 bases: TGTGCCAGCAGCTTACAGGGAGGGGGCAATCAGCCCCAGCATTTT.

This clone was seen only a few times. The CDR3, as DNA: TGTGCCTGGACGGGGACAGGGGGGCATCAAGGCTACACCTTC. Protein: CAWTGTGGHQGYTF. The J gene is TRBJ1-2, the V gene TRBV30; TRBD1 agrees at 11 bases. The CDR3 covers 14 residues. Unmatched junction bases numbered 9, after V lost 4 bases and J lost 8 bases. The germline V gene has CDR1 GTSNPN and CDR2 SVGIG (reference sequence).

The CDR3 sequence: CASSLPRRTGHTGELFF. Here the CDR3 DNA reads TGTGCCAGCAGCCTCCCCCGCAGGACAGGGCACACCGGGGAGCTGTTTTTT. The chain carries TRBV9 and TRBJ2-2; 8 bases fit TRBD1. Germline CDR1 reads SGDLS; CDR2 reads YYNGEE. The CDR3 length is 17 residues. Trimming cost V 4 bases and J 3 bases; bases outside gene matches: 11.

V gene TRBV9 combines with J gene TRBJ2-1, with 12 positions matching TRBD1. This CDR3 has 17 residues. Per the germline V gene, CDR1 is SGDLS and CDR2 is YYNGEE. The V and J ends lost 4 bases and 5 bases, in that order; junction bases with no gene match: 10. The CDR3 here is CASSTWDRGRFHNEQFF. As DNA, the CDR3 is TGTGCCAGCAGCACCTGGGACAGGGGGCGTTTCCACAATGAGCAGTTCTTC.

This rearrangement joins TRBV9 to TRBJ1-6; 7 nucleotides agree with TRBD1. Trimming cost V 2 bases and J 7 bases; bases outside gene matches: 6. The CDR3 consists of 15 residues. CDR1 is SGDLS and CDR2 is YYNGEE in the germline V gene. The CDR3 DNA follows: TGTGCCAGCAGCGTTAGGACAGGACACAATTCACCCCTCCACTTT. The encoded protein is CASSVRTGHNSPLHF.